The 5 T cell receptor beta chains below come from one sample, sequenced in a study of response to subunit inactivated influenza vaccine. Each CDR3 protein is one row after TCRdb ran MiXCR on the RT-PCR reads. The sample holds under 850,000 distinct CDR3 sequences, 15% to 20% seen once. Sequences were derived from PBMCs from blood, sampled 5 days after vaccination. All receptors come from a man between 50 and 59 years old who received an inactivated influenza vaccine.

This clonotype came up a few times. This chain uses TRBV5-1 with TRBJ2-7; 7 bases are shared with TRBD1. V shed 4 bases, J shed 6 bases, and the junction held 10 bases outside the gene matches. The V gene's germline CDR1 is SGHRS and CDR2 YFSETQ. The CDR3 spans 14 residues. CDR3 loop: CASSPRGTSPEQYF. The CDR3 DNA follows: TGCGCCAGCAGCCCCAGGGGGACATCACCCGAGCAGTACTTC.

CDR3 sequence (DNA): TGCAGTGCTACCTCCGGGGCGGGGGATCAGCCCCAGCATTTT. This encodes CSATSGAGDQPQHF. J is TRBJ1-5 and V is TRBV20-1, with D possibly matching TRBD1 (5 bases). The CDR3 sequence is 14 residues long. Germline CDR1 DFQATT, CDR2 SNEGSKA (reference sequence). Deletions cut 4 bases from V and 5 bases from J, with 15 bases between.

Remarks on this clonotype: A much larger clone lies a single base off, so this may be a read error. The chain employs TRBV20-1 and TRBJ2-2; 12 bases align to TRBD1. The CDR3 is 15 residues long. Germline CDR1 is DFQATT and CDR2 is SNEGSKA (reference sequence). Here the CDR3 DNA reads TGCAGTGCGCTGCTGGGACAGGGGGCCGCCGGGAAGCTGTTTTTT. Translation gives CSALLGQGAAGKLFF.

This clonotype was observed a handful of times. This sequence joins TRBV29-1 and TRBJ1-2; the D gene is possibly TRBD1 (5 bases). V was trimmed by 7 bases and J by 4 bases, leaving 16 bases between them. CDR3 size: 13 residues. Germline V lookup: CDR1 SQVTM, CDR2 ANQGSEA. The CDR3 DNA reads as TGCAGCGGCTCCGGACACGGAGGCTATGGCTACACCTTC. Protein product: CSGSGHGGYGYTF.

At least ten counts were recorded for this clonotype. V and J are TRBV5-1 and TRBJ2-5; 10 bases align to TRBD2. The CDR3 length is 14 residues. CDR1 SGHRS and CDR2 YFSETQ come from the germline V gene. J gave up 4 bases and V 2 bases, and 2 bases lay outside the gene matches. The CDR3 DNA follows: TGCGCCAGCAGCTTAACTAGCGGGACAGAGACCCAGTACTTC. Translated, it gives CASSLTSGTETQYF. Drawing the rest from reference TRBV5-1 and TRBJ2-5, the complete variable domain is KAGVTQTPRYLIKTRGQQVTLSCSPISGHRSVSWYQQTPGQGLQFLFEYFSETQRNKGNFPGRFSGRQFSNSRSEMNVSTLELGDSALYLCASSLTSGTETQYFGPGTRLLVL.